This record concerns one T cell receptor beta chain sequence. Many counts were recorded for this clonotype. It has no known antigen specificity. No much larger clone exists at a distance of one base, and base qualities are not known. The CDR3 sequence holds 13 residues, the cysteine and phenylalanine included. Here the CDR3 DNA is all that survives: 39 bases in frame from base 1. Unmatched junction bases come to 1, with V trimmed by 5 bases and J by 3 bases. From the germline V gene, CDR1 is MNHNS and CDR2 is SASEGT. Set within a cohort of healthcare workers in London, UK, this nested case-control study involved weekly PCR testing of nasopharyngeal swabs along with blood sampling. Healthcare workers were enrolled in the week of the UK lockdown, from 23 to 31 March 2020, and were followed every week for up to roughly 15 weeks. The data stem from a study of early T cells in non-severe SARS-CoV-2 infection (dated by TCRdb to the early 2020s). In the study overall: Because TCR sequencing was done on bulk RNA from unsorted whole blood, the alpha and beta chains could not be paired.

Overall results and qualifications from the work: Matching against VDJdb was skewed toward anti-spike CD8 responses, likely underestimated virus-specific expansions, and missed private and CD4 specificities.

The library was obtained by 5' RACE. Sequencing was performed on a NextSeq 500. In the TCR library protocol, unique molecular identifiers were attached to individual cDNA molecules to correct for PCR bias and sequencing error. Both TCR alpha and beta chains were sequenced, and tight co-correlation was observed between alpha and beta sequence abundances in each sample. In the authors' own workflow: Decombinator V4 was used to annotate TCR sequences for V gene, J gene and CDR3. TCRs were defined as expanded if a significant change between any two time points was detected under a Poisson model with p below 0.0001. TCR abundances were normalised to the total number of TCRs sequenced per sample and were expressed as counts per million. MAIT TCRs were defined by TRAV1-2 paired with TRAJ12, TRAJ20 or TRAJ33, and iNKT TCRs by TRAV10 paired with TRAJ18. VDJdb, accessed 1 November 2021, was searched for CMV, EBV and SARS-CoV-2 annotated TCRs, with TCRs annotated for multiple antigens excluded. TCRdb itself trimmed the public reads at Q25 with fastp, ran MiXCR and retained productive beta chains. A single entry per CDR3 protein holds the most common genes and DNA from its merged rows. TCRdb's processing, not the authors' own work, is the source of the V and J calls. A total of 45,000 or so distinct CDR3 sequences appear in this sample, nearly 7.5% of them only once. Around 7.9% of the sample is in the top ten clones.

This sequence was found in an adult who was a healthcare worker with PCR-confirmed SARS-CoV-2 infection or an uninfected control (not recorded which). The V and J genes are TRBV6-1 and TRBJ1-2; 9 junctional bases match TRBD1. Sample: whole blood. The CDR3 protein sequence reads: CASSRQGDYGYTF. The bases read TGTGCCAGCAGTCGACAGGGGGACTATGGCTACACCTTC.